Shown below are 9 T cell receptor beta chains from a single sample sequenced in a study of response to subunit inactivated influenza vaccine. TCRdb processed the RT-PCR reads anew with MiXCR; each CDR3 protein has one entry. Counted here are fewer than 700,000 distinct CDR3 sequences, roughly 13% occurring once; the ten biggest clones make up around 12%. Here the sequenced sample was PBMCs from blood, taken 40 to 50 days after vaccination. The source of these receptors is a man aged 45 to 65 who received an inactivated influenza vaccine.

The sample holds a few counts of this clonotype. The CDR3 DNA reads as TGCGCCAGCAGCTTGGCCGGGACAGGGTCTTCCTACGAGCAGTACTTC. It specifies CASSLAGTGSSYEQYF. The chain couples TRBV5-1 to TRBJ2-7; 9 nucleotides agree with TRBD1. Germline CDR1 and CDR2: SGHRS and YFSETQ. This CDR3 comprises 16 residues. V lost 0 bases to trimming and J lost 1 base; unmatched junction nucleotides: 5.

The chain carries TRBV12-3 or TRBV12-4 and TRBJ2-7, with D hard to call. The CDR3 is 11 residues long. The V gene lost 1 base and the J gene lost 5 bases, with 3 bases spanning the gap. The CDR3 DNA reads as TGTGCCAGCAGTTTAGAGAACGAGCAGTACTTC. Protein: CASSLENEQYF.

In regard to this clonotype: One end of the junction fails to match germline, which may point to a read error. The rearrangement links TRBV6-5 to TRBJ2-5, with no clear D. This CDR3 contains 13 residues. Per the germline V gene, CDR1 is MNHEY and CDR2 is SVGAGI. The CDR3 loop is CASSSSRVQTQDF. The CDR3 coding sequence is TGTGCCAGCAGTTCCAGTCGGGTACAGACCCAGGACTTC.

This clonotype has a count of ten or more. The V and J genes are TRBV5-1 and TRBJ2-7; no reliable D call. Germline CDR1 SGHRS, CDR2 YFSETQ. CDR3 length equals 13 residues. V was shortened by 4 bases and J by 2 bases, with 10 bases between the two germline ends. The CDR3 DNA follows: TGCGCCAGCAGCAGGCAGGAGACCTACGAGCAGTACTTC. Translating gives CASSRQETYEQYF.

This clonotype appeared a few times. The chain is built from TRBV20-1 and TRBJ2-7; 7 bases are shared with TRBD1. Germline V gives CDR1 DFQATT, CDR2 SNEGSKA (reference sequence). The V gene end was trimmed by 6 bases and the J gene end by 2 bases; junction bases not matched to a gene: 10. The CDR3 has 14 residues. The CDR3 protein is CSAQSGTVPYEQYF. The DNA for the CDR3 is TGCAGTGCGCAATCCGGGACAGTGCCCTACGAGCAGTACTTC.

The genes are TRBV12-3 or TRBV12-4 and TRBJ2-1, with 9 bases identical to TRBD1. J was trimmed by 9 bases and V by 10 bases; bases with no gene match: 7. The CDR3 runs to 12 residues. CDR3 in DNA: TGTGCCAACCGGGACAGGGTCGGTGAGCAGTTCTTC. It yields the protein CANRDRVGEQFF.

This clonotype has only a few counts. V is TRBV11-2 and J is TRBJ2-5; 8 bases are shared with TRBD1. The CDR3 has 16 amino acids. Germline loops: CDR1 SGHAT, CDR2 FQNNGV. The V and J ends lost 0 bases and 3 bases, in that order; junction bases with no gene match: 6. The chain's CDR3 is CASSLDVAGGEETQYF. Here the CDR3 DNA reads TGTGCCAGCAGCTTAGATGTGGCAGGGGGCGAAGAGACCCAGTACTTC.

This rearrangement joins TRBV5-1 to TRBJ2-6; 7 bases map to TRBD2. V dropped 0 bases and J dropped 4; count of bases not matched to a gene: 7. The CDR3 loop spans 17 amino acids. From germline, CDR1 is SGHRS and CDR2 YFSETQ. Here the CDR3 reads CASSLAAGVAGANVLTF. The CDR3 DNA follows: TGCGCCAGCAGCTTGGCCGCGGGAGTGGCGGGGGCCAACGTCCTGACTTTC.

The chain is built from TRBV5-1 and TRBJ2-7; D is possibly TRBD2 (6 bases). Trimming pared 3 bases from V and 3 bases from J, leaving 16 bases between. The CDR3 totals 15 residues. Germline CDR1 SGHRS, CDR2 YFSETQ. CDR3 amino acids: CASSSGTYPYYEQYF. As DNA, the CDR3 is TGCGCCAGCAGCTCAGGGACTTATCCCTACTACGAGCAGTACTTC.